Each of the 19 T cell receptor beta chains below was sequenced from the same sample in a study of CD8+CD57+ T cells in acquired aplastic anemia. TCR beta VDJ and CDR3 profiles were obtained from a genomic DNA template. In TCRdb, the reads were re-called with MiXCR into one record per CDR3 protein. The profile shows some 240,000 distinct CDR3 sequences, about 37% of them singletons. Source material: sorted CD4+, CD8+, or CD8+CD57+ T cells (not recorded which) from PBMCs. The receptors originated from a human donor in good health, serving as a control.

The chain carries TRBV25-1 and TRBJ2-3; 12 bases are a match to TRBD2. Germline CDR1 reads MGHDK; CDR2 reads SYGVNS. The CDR3 totals 17 residues. V lost 4 bases and J lost 2; bases outside the gene matches: 7. The CDR3 region is CASSARLAGANTDTQYF. CDR3 nucleotides: TGTGCCAGCAGTGCGCGACTAGCGGGGGCCAACACAGATACGCAGTATTTT.

In regard to this clonotype: With a much larger clone just one base away, this may be a read error. The CDR3 DNA is TGTGCCAGCAGCGCGAGACAGGGTAGGGCAGGGCGCGAGCAGTACTTC. It specifies CASSARQGRAGREQYF. This chain connects TRBV11-2 to TRBJ2-7, with 7 bases aligning to TRBD1. CDR1 SGHAT and CDR2 FQNNGV come from the germline V gene. The CDR3 has 16 amino acids. J gave up 6 bases and V 5 bases, and 16 bases lay outside the gene matches. Full variable domain (outside the CDR3, taken from reference TRBV11-2 and TRBJ2-7): EAGVAQSPRYKIIEKRQSVAFWCNPISGHATLYWYQQILGQGPKLLIQFQNNGVVDDSQLPKDRFSAERLKGVDSTLKIQPAKLEDSAVYLCASSARQGRAGREQYFGPGTRLTVT.

This clonotype was seen a few times. The chain has TRBV4-2 and TRBJ1-2; D remains unclear. CDR3 length equals 15 residues. The V gene's germline CDR1 is LGHNA and CDR2 YNFKEQ. V was clipped by 0 bases and J by 6 bases, with 14 bases between them. This CDR3 reads CASSQEGPGRHGYTF. The DNA of the CDR3 is TGTGCCAGCAGCCAAGAAGGCCCAGGCAGGCATGGCTACACCTTC.

Ten or more counts support this clonotype. This chain uses TRBV11-1 with TRBJ2-7, with 8 positions matching TRBD2. Trimming cost V 4 bases and J 1 base; bases outside gene matches: 3. CDR1 and CDR2 from the germline V gene are SGHAT and FQDESV (reference sequence). CDR3 length: 14 amino acids. DNA for the CDR3: TGTGCCAGCAGCTACACGGGAGGGTCCTACGAGCAGTACTTC. It encodes CASSYTGGSYEQYF. Supplemented by reference TRBV11-1 and TRBJ2-7, the full variable domain reads EAEVAQSPRYKITEKSQAVAFWCDPISGHATLYWYRQILGQGPELLVQFQDESVVDDSQLPKDRFSAERLKGVDSTLKIQPAELGDSAMYLCASSYTGGSYEQYFGPGTRLTVT.

The chain joins TRBV30 to TRBJ1-4, with 10 bases that match TRBD1. With 1 base clipped from V and 10 bases from J, the junction kept 9 bases outside the gene matches. This CDR3 has 15 amino acids. Germline V CDR1 and CDR2: GTSNPN, SVGIG (reference sequence). The CDR3 region is CAWSGRIDRGRKLFF. In DNA form, the CDR3 reads TGTGCCTGGAGTGGAAGGATCGACAGGGGGCGAAAACTGTTTTTT.

Here the CDR3 DNA reads TGCGCCAGCAGCCATGACAGGGGTTATTCACCCCTCCACTTT. Amino acid sequence: CASSHDRGYSPLHF. V and J are TRBV4-1 and TRBJ1-6; 8 positions match TRBD1. J gave up 8 bases and V 3 bases, and 3 bases lay outside the gene matches. Germline loops: CDR1 MGHRA, CDR2 YSYEKL. The CDR3 extends over 14 amino acids.

This chain links TRBV10-3 with TRBJ2-7; 7 bases match TRBD1. From germline, CDR1 is ENHRY and CDR2 SYGVKD. V gave up 11 bases and J gave up 4 bases; unmatched junction bases: 8. The CDR3 has 12 residues. CDR3 in DNA: TGTGCCTCTAAAGGGGGACAGTACGAGCAGTACTTC. Encoded protein: CASKGGQYEQYF.

This clonotype appeared a few times. The genes are TRBV5-4 and TRBJ2-2, with D perhaps matching TRBD1 (6 bases). CDR3 length: 16 amino acids. Germline CDR1 reads SGHNT; CDR2 reads YYREEE (reference sequence). With 1 base removed from V and 5 bases from J, the gap between germline ends came to 15 bases. The CDR3 spells CASSLSGRGGTGELFF. The CDR3 DNA is TGTGCCAGCAGCTTGTCCGGCAGGGGTGGGACCGGGGAGCTGTTTTTT.

Regarding this clonotype: A clone one base away is much larger, so this may be a read error. The chain recombines TRBV7-2 with TRBJ2-7; D ambiguous. V lost 3 bases and J lost 2, with 11 bases in between. The CDR3 has 14 residues. Per the germline V gene, CDR1 is SGHTA and CDR2 is FQGNSA. CDR3 nucleotide sequence: TGTGCCAGCAGCTTCAGAGTTTCCCCCTACGAGCAGTACTTC. Its protein product is CASSFRVSPYEQYF. Full variable domain (missing parts from reference TRBV7-2 and TRBJ2-7): GAGVSQSPSNKVTEKGKDVELRCDPISGHTALYWYRQSLGQGLEFLIYFQGNSAPDKSGLPSDRFSAERTGGSVSTLTIQRTQQEDSAVYLCASSFRVSPYEQYFGPGTRLTVT.

The genes are TRBV5-1 and TRBJ2-7; 11 nucleotides match TRBD1. The germline CDR1 and CDR2 sequences are SGHRS and YFSETQ. This CDR3 is 16 amino acids long. The ends lost 0 bases at V and 5 bases at J; junction bases unmatched: 7. CDR3 in DNA: TGCGCCAGCAGCTTGGTTCTGGACAGGGGGCTCAACGAGCAGTACTTC. Translating gives CASSLVLDRGLNEQYF.

A word on this clonotype: One base away lies a much larger clone, so this may be a sequencing read error. This chain links TRBV20-1 with TRBJ2-1; 9 bases are shared with TRBD2. The CDR3 spans 13 residues. CDR1 is DFQATT and CDR2 is SNEGSKA in the germline V gene (reference sequence). V lost 3 bases and J lost 9; bases outside the gene matches: 6. In nucleotides, the CDR3 is TGCAGTGCTAGGACTAGCGGTGAGCGTGAGCAGTTCTTC. This translates into CSARTSGEREQFF.

A note on this clonotype: A much larger clone lies a single base off, so this may be a read error. Here the CDR3 DNA reads TGTGCCAGTAGTACCCGTAGTTACACGGGGAGAACTGAAACTTTCTTT. Residues: CASSTRSYTGRTETFF. V usage is TRBV11-2 and J usage is TRBJ1-1; no definite D call. This CDR3 has 16 residues. Germline loops: CDR1 SGHAT, CDR2 FQNNGV.

The table lists this clonotype with a count of one. Relative to the germline gene, one junction end is altered; a read error may explain this. The V call is TRBV24-1, the J call TRBJ2-3; perhaps TRBD2 as D (6 bases). CDR1 is KGHDR and CDR2 is SFDVKD in the germline V gene. The CDR3 is made up of 14 amino acids. CDR3 loop: CATSEEGTPGTQYF. In nucleotides, the CDR3 is TGTGCCACCAGTGAGGAGGGGACCCCCGGTACGCAGTATTTC.

Comments on this clonotype: A much larger clone sits a single nucleotide away, making a read error possible. This sequence joins TRBV11-2 and TRBJ2-7, with 9 bases fitting TRBD1. The CDR3 loop spans 16 amino acids. Germline V gene sequence: CDR1 SGHAT, CDR2 FQNNGV. The CDR3 DNA reads as TGTGCCAGCAGCTTGAGGACAGGGGCTTCGAGCTACGAGCAGTGCTTC. It yields the protein CASSLRTGASSYEQCF.

There are many counts of this clonotype. CDR3 nucleotide sequence: TGCGCCAGCAGCTTGGGGGACAGGACTAACTATGGCTACACCTTC. As protein: CASSLGDRTNYGYTF. This chain joins TRBV5-1 and TRBJ1-2; 8 positions match TRBD1. The germline gives CDR1 SGHRS, CDR2 YFSETQ. The CDR3 consists of 15 residues. V shed 0 bases and J 0 bases; nucleotides not matched to a gene: 1. The entire variable domain, with the rest obtained from reference TRBV5-1 and TRBJ1-2, is as follows: KAGVTQTPRYLIKTRGQQVTLSCSPISGHRSVSWYQQTPGQGLQFLFEYFSETQRNKGNFPGRFSGRQFSNSRSEMNVSTLELGDSALYLCASSLGDRTNYGYTFGSGTRLTVV.

A few counts support this clonotype. The genes are TRBV6-5 and TRBJ2-7, with D unresolved. V dropped 2 bases and J dropped 7 bases, with 15 bases sitting between them. The CDR3 extends over 14 amino acids. CDR1 MNHEY and CDR2 SVGAGI come from the germline V gene. In nucleotides, the CDR3 is TGTGCCAGCAGTTACGGGGTATACGACGGAGAGCAGTACTTC. This codes for CASSYGVYDGEQYF.

This clonotype occurred many times. The chain is built from TRBV24-1 and TRBJ2-1; 9 bases map to TRBD2. Germline CDR1 is KGHDR and CDR2 is SFDVKD. Trimming at V came to 6 bases and at J to 6 bases, leaving 11 bases not matched to a gene. The CDR3 is 16 amino acids. As DNA, the CDR3 is TGTGCCACCAGTCACCCAACAGCGGGAGGTCTCAATGAGCAGTTCTTC. This gives the protein CATSHPTAGGLNEQFF.

The V call is TRBV7-8, the J call TRBJ2-5; the D call may be TRBD1 or TRBD2 (5 bases each). With 2 bases removed from V and 4 bases from J, the gap between germline ends came to 14 bases. The CDR3 runs to 15 residues. CDR1 is SGHVS and CDR2 is FQNEAQ in the germline V gene. CDR3: CASSLSTFGGETQYF. The CDR3 nucleotides read TGTGCCAGCAGCTTATCTACTTTTGGGGGAGAGACCCAGTACTTC.

This clonotype was counted ten times or more. The V and J genes are TRBV7-9 and TRBJ2-5, with a possible D match to TRBD2 (5 bases). The ends were cut back, 5 bases at V and 7 bases at J, with 17 bases in the middle. The CDR3 loop spans 14 amino acids. The germline V gene encodes CDR1 SEHNR and CDR2 FQNEAQ (reference sequence). CDR3 loop: CASSLIGELGTQYF. CDR3 DNA: TGTGCCAGCAGCCTCATCGGGGAGTTGGGGACCCAGTACTTC.